This T cell receptor beta chain emerged from a study of blood T cells in healthy people across ages. Overall study findings and caveats: The study found TCR beta diversity correlated strongly with naive T cell percentage.

As for this clonotype: Its antigen is currently unknown.

The CDR3 is 13 amino acids. Per germline, CDR1 DFQATT and CDR2 SNEGSKA (reference sequence). With V trimmed by 7 bases and J by 0 bases, 5 bases remained unmatched. The authors ran a second PCR of 7 to 11 cycles using a sample-barcoded 5' primer and a J-beta primer mix. Tags on each cDNA molecule came from a template-switch adaptor with 12 random nucleotides. TCRdb re-analysed the 5' RACE reads in MiXCR, keeping a single row per CDR3 protein. There are roughly 1,800,000 distinct CDR3 sequences in the sample; roughly 50% occur only once, and roughly 2.1% lies in the top ten. Sequencing was carried out using blood. This chain connects TRBV20-1 to TRBJ2-7; 8 bases agree with TRBD2. The clonotype comes from a woman in her forties in good health. The DNA for the CDR3 is TGCAGTGGGAAGCGGGGGTCCTCCTACGAGCAGTACTTC. It encodes CSGKRGSSYEQYF.